These 30 T cell receptor beta chains were sequenced from one sample in a study of CD8 T cells in ankylosing spondylitis. Which antigens these TCRs recognize remains unknown. MiXCR was run by TCRdb on the 5' RACE reads, yielding one entry per CDR3 protein. The top ten hold 25% to 40% of the sample, which has 100,000 to 150,000 distinct CDR3 sequences, about a sixth seen once. Study results and caveats: In ankylosing spondylitis blood, a motif of several highly homologous TCR beta variants appeared characteristic.

Sequencing input: blood, either unsorted or a sorted T cell fraction (not recorded which). The receptors derive from a male donor with ankylosing spondylitis.

This clonotype was counted only a few times. The V call is TRBV4-2, the J call TRBJ2-1, with 10 nucleotides matching TRBD2. V trimming: 0 bases; J trimming: 9 bases; junction bases outside the gene matches: 11. CDR1 and CDR2 from the germline V gene are LGHNA and YNFKEQ. The CDR3 contains 17 residues. The CDR3 sequence is CASSQETGTSVFAEQFF. The CDR3 DNA reads as TGTGCCAGCAGCCAAGAAACCGGGACTAGCGTTTTCGCTGAGCAGTTCTTC.

This clonotype was seen only a few times. The chain links TRBV12-3 or TRBV12-4 to TRBJ2-1; D remains unclear. The length of the CDR3 is 11 residues. Trimming took 5 bases from V and 8 from J, leaving 7 bases between them. The CDR3 loop is CASSPHHEQFF. CDR3 DNA: TGTGCCAGCAGTCCCCACCATGAGCAGTTCTTC.

The chain couples TRBV5-1 to TRBJ2-3; no reliable D call. The CDR3 is 13 amino acids. The germline V gene encodes CDR1 SGHRS and CDR2 YFSETQ. Deletions cut 0 bases from V and 6 bases from J, with 8 bases between. CDR3 DNA sequence: TGCGCCAGCAGCTTGGTGCCAAAGGATACGCAGTATTTT. It codes for CASSLVPKDTQYF.

This clonotype has a handful of counts. The junction shows a germline mismatch at one end, possibly a read error. The rearrangement links TRBV7-9 to TRBJ2-7; D possibly corresponds to TRBD2 (6 bases). CDR1 is SEHNR, CDR2 FQNEAQ, per germline (reference sequence). The CDR3 totals 11 residues. In nucleotides, the CDR3 is TGTGCCAGCAGCTTAGGGGGCGGGGACCACTTC. Protein: CASSLGGGDHF.

This clonotype was detected many times. The rearrangement uses TRBV24-1 and TRBJ2-6; TRBD2 agrees at 7 bases. The CDR3 loop spans 17 amino acids. Germline loops: CDR1 KGHDR, CDR2 SFDVKD. Trimming removed 6 bases from V and 0 bases from J; junction bases left unmatched: 7. CDR3 nucleotide sequence: TGTGCCACCAGTCCCGGGAGGACCAGCTCTGGGGCCAACGTCCTGACTTTC. It translates to CATSPGRTSSGANVLTF.

As to this clonotype: An end of the junction does not agree with germline; a read error may underlie this. The chain links TRBV9 to TRBJ2-2; D ambiguous. CDR3 length: 16 amino acids. Germline CDR1 is SGDLS and CDR2 is YYNGEE. CDR3 DNA sequence: TGTGCCAGGAGCGTAGTTGAGGTGACGAACACCGGGGAGCTGTTTTTT. It codes for CARSVVEVTNTGELFF. Drawing the rest from reference TRBV9 and TRBJ2-2, the complete variable domain is DSGVTQTPKHLITATGQRVTLRCSPRSGDLSVYWYQQSLDQGLQFLIQYYNGEERAKGNILERFSAQQFPDLHSELNLSSLELGDSALYFCARSVVEVTNTGELFFGEGSRLTVL.

This clonotype was counted only a few times. V and J are TRBV18 and TRBJ2-6; no clear D. The CDR3 runs 14 residues. Between the trimmed V and J ends, which lost 4 bases and 0 bases, there was a span of 4 bases. Germline V gives CDR1 KGHSH, CDR2 LQKENI. The CDR3 DNA is TGTGCCAGCTCACTGGGCTCTGGGGCCAACGTCCTGACTTTC. Encoded protein: CASSLGSGANVLTF.

This clonotype was seen ten or more times. The V call is TRBV29-1, the J call TRBJ2-2; D not certain. This CDR3 is 13 amino acids long. Germline V gene data show CDR1 as SQVTM and CDR2 as ANQGSEA. Trimming took off 4 bases at V and 1 base at J, with 7 bases between the two ends. CDR3: CSVGAGNTGELFF. For the CDR3, the DNA is TGCAGCGTTGGGGCAGGGAACACCGGGGAGCTGTTTTTT.

J is TRBJ2-7 and V is TRBV4-1; 9 bases align to TRBD1. V dropped 2 bases and J dropped 2; count of bases not matched to a gene: 4. There are 15 residues in the CDR3. Germline-derived CDR1 and CDR2 are MGHRA and YSYEKL. In nucleotides, the CDR3 is TGCGCCAGCAGCCAACGACAGGGGGTGCCCTACGAGCAGTACTTC. It yields the protein CASSQRQGVPYEQYF.

The rearrangement joins TRBV28 to TRBJ1-5; D gene uncertain. Between the trimmed V and J ends, which lost 7 bases and 0 bases, there was a span of 10 bases. This CDR3 contains 14 residues. CDR1 is MDHEN and CDR2 is SYDVKM in the germline V gene. The CDR3: CASKGPISNQPQHF. In DNA form, the CDR3 reads TGTGCCAGCAAAGGGCCGATTAGCAATCAGCCCCAGCATTTT. The whole variable domain, remainder taken from reference TRBV28 and TRBJ1-5, is DVKVTQSSRYLVKRTGEKVFLECVQDMDHENMFWYRQDPGLGLRLIYFSYDVKMKEKGDIPEGYSVSREKKERFSLILESASTNQTSMYLCASKGPISNQPQHFGDGTRLSIL.

This chain connects TRBV5-1 to TRBJ2-2; 8 nucleotides line up with TRBD1. This CDR3 has 16 amino acids. V shed 3 bases, J shed 3 bases, and the junction held 7 bases outside the gene matches. Germline CDR1 is SGHRS and CDR2 is YFSETQ. CDR3 protein: CASSSSGQVDTGELFF. Here the CDR3 DNA reads TGCGCCAGCAGCTCCTCGGGACAGGTGGACACCGGGGAGCTGTTTTTT.

At least ten counts were recorded for this clonotype. This sequence joins TRBV12-3 or TRBV12-4 and TRBJ2-1, with 9 bases lining up with TRBD2. The CDR3 loop spans 13 amino acids. Trimming took 6 bases from V and 4 from J; bases not matched to a gene: 1. The CDR3 sequence is CASRREGYNEQFF. The CDR3 DNA follows: TGTGCCAGCAGGCGGGAGGGGTACAATGAGCAGTTCTTC.

This clonotype was found a few times. CDR3 in amino acids: CASSIGSSPLHF. In nucleotides, the CDR3 is TGTGCCAGCAGCATCGGCTCTTCACCCCTCCACTTT. The chain joins TRBV7-9 to TRBJ1-6; D is ambiguous. This CDR3 contains 12 residues. Germline values: CDR1 SEHNR, CDR2 FQNEAQ (reference sequence). V lost 5 bases and J lost 9, with 8 bases in between.

V usage is TRBV5-6 and J usage is TRBJ2-1, with D perhaps TRBD1 (5 bases). The V gene lost 0 bases and the J gene lost 0 bases, with 16 bases spanning the gap. CDR3 size: 18 residues. The germline gives CDR1 SGHDT, CDR2 YYEEEE. This chain's CDR3 is CASSLEGATVNSYNEQFF. CDR3 nucleotides: TGTGCCAGCAGCTTGGAAGGGGCTACAGTGAACTCCTACAATGAGCAGTTCTTC.

This clonotype was seen a few times. V and J are TRBV20-1 and TRBJ2-1; 10 bases line up with TRBD1. CDR1 and CDR2 (germline): DFQATT, SNEGSKA (reference sequence). CDR3 length: 16 residues. The V and J ends lost 1 base and 7 bases, in that order; junction bases with no gene match: 10. The DNA of the CDR3 is TGCAGTGCTAGAGCCTCCGGGACAGGGGATTATAATGAGCAGTTCTTC. This translates into CSARASGTGDYNEQFF.

The sample holds many counts of this clonotype. The rearrangement links TRBV2 to TRBJ2-2; possible D gene TRBD1, 6 bases. The CDR3 runs 12 residues. The V and J ends lost 6 bases and 6 bases respectively, with 8 bases between them. Per germline, CDR1 SNHLY and CDR2 FYNNEI. Here the CDR3 DNA reads TGTGCCAGCAGCAGGGGCCCCGGGGAGCTGTTTTTT. Protein product: CASSRGPGELFF.

This clonotype came up a few times. The chain employs TRBV3-1 and TRBJ2-1; TRBD2 matches 8 bases. The CDR3 has 16 residues. The J segment lost 7 bases and the V segment lost 0 bases, leaving 8 bases of the junction unmatched. CDR1 is LGHDT, CDR2 YNNKEL, per germline (reference sequence). This CDR3 is CASSQDVSGSWNEQFF. CDR3 DNA: TGTGCCAGCAGCCAAGATGTCAGCGGGAGTTGGAATGAGCAGTTCTTC.

A few counts support this clonotype. This sequence joins TRBV29-1 and TRBJ1-2, with D perhaps matching TRBD1 (5 bases). Germline CDR1 is SQVTM and CDR2 is ANQGSEA. The CDR3 has 13 amino acids. The V end was cut by 4 bases, the J end by 4 bases, with 13 bases between. CDR3 nucleotides: TGCAGCGTTGTGGGGGAGGGTGGCTATGGCTACACCTTC. Protein product: CSVVGEGGYGYTF. The full variable domain, completed using reference TRBV29-1 and TRBJ1-2, is SAVISQKPSRDICQRGTSLTIQCQVDSQVTMMFWYRQQPGQSLTLIATANQGSEATYESGFVIDKFPISRPNLTFSTLTVSNMSPEDSSIYLCSVVGEGGYGYTFGSGTRLTVV.

This sequence joins TRBV2 and TRBJ2-1; 10 nucleotides align to TRBD2. V was clipped by 8 bases and J by 9 bases; unmatched bases: 10. The CDR3 spans 14 residues. Germline lookup yields CDR1 SNHLY and CDR2 FYNNEI. In DNA form, the CDR3 reads TGTGCCAGCGCCGGACTAGCGGAGGGAGGTGAGCAGTTCTTC. This encodes CASAGLAEGGEQFF.

This clonotype was seen more than once but under ten times. This sequence joins TRBV7-9 and TRBJ1-1; maybe TRBD1 (5 bases). This CDR3 comprises 12 residues. Germline V gene lookup returns CDR1 SEHNR and CDR2 FQNEAQ (reference sequence). Trimming removed 7 bases from V and 3 bases from J, with 9 bases in between. The CDR3 is CASTRGDTEAFF. The CDR3 nucleotides read TGTGCCAGCACCCGGGGGGACACTGAAGCTTTCTTT.

The table lists this clonotype with a few counts. The rearrangement joins TRBV28 to TRBJ2-4; tentatively, D is TRBD2 (5 bases). The CDR3 runs to 16 residues. Trimming pared 4 bases from V and 0 bases from J, leaving 13 bases between. The germline V gene encodes CDR1 MDHEN and CDR2 SYDVKM. CDR3 amino acids: CASSSTGISAKNIQYF. CDR3 nucleotides: TGTGCCAGCAGTTCTACGGGAATCTCAGCCAAAAACATTCAGTACTTC.

The gene calls are TRBV4-2 and TRBJ2-7; either TRBD1 or TRBD2 may supply D (5 bases each). Trimming took 1 base from V and 2 from J, leaving 12 bases between them. CDR1 and CDR2 (germline): LGHNA, YNFKEQ. This CDR3 region has 15 residues. The CDR3 sequence is CASSQGGILTYEQYF. Written as DNA, the CDR3 is TGTGCCAGCAGCCAAGGGGGGATCCTTACCTACGAGCAGTACTTC.

This clonotype turned up a few times. The chain carries TRBV4-1 and TRBJ2-7; weak D call: TRBD1 (6 bases). V lost 2 bases and J lost 6, with 20 bases in between. The germline V gene has CDR1 MGHRA and CDR2 YSYEKL. This CDR3 has 16 amino acids. CDR3 amino acids: CASSQRFGQSLLEQYF. Written as DNA, the CDR3 is TGCGCCAGCAGCCAACGTTTCGGACAGTCGTTGCTCGAGCAGTACTTC.

This clonotype was seen only a few times. The chain links TRBV5-1 to TRBJ2-1, with TRBD1 as a possible D gene (6 bases). The CDR3 length is 14 residues. Looked up from germline, CDR1 is SGHRS and CDR2 is YFSETQ. The V end was cut by 7 bases, the J end by 3 bases, with 14 bases between. The CDR3 DNA reads TGCGCCAGCGGATTACAGGGAGTCTACAATGAGCAGTTCTTC. Protein sequence: CASGLQGVYNEQFF.

This clonotype has more than one count but fewer than ten. The chain uses TRBV20-1 and TRBJ2-7; 7 bases agree with TRBD2. V shed 1 base, J shed 3 bases, and the junction held 6 bases outside the gene matches. This CDR3 has 14 residues. The germline V gene encodes CDR1 DFQATT and CDR2 SNEGSKA (reference sequence). Here the CDR3 reads CSARALAEYYEQYF. DNA of the CDR3: TGCAGTGCTAGAGCCCTAGCGGAGTACTACGAGCAGTACTTC.

The chain employs TRBV7-9 and TRBJ2-7; D not resolved. This CDR3 comprises 15 residues. The V end was cut by 1 base, the J end by 5 bases, with 15 bases between. Germline-derived CDR1 and CDR2 are SEHNR and FQNEAQ (reference sequence). The CDR3 loop is CASSLVVKGLDEQYF. In nucleotides, the CDR3 is TGTGCCAGCAGCTTAGTTGTCAAAGGCCTCGACGAGCAGTACTTC.

This clonotype has just a few counts. This chain uses TRBV4-1 with TRBJ2-2; 12 positions agree with TRBD2. In germline, CDR1 is MGHRA, CDR2 YSYEKL. The ends lost 7 bases at V and 7 bases at J; junction bases unmatched: 7. CDR3 size: 15 residues. CDR3 nucleotide sequence: TGCGCCAGCACTCTAGCGGGAGGGCCAGGCGGGGAGCTGTTTTTT. This encodes CASTLAGGPGGELFF.

The CDR3 sequence: CASSQVQGFNSPLHF. CDR3 bases: TGCGCCAGCAGCCAAGTTCAGGGTTTTAATTCACCCCTCCACTTT. This sequence joins TRBV4-1 and TRBJ1-6; D may be TRBD1 (5 bases). Trimming pared 1 base from V and 6 bases from J, leaving 10 bases between. CDR3 length: 15 amino acids. CDR1 and CDR2 (germline): MGHRA, YSYEKL.

The chain recombines TRBV28 with TRBJ2-1; D is possibly TRBD2 (6 bases). Trimming stripped 10 bases from V and 2 bases from J, with 12 bases between. The CDR3 loop spans 13 amino acids. Germline CDR1 is MDHEN and CDR2 is SYDVKM. CDR3 sequence reads: CATAGSTYNEQFF. CDR3 nucleotides: TGTGCCACCGCGGGGAGTACCTACAATGAGCAGTTCTTC.

This clonotype was counted between two and nine times. The genes are TRBV29-1 and TRBJ2-5, with TRBD1 as a possible D gene (5 bases). Germline CDR1 reads SQVTM; CDR2 reads ANQGSEA. V was clipped by 4 bases and J by 1 base, with 13 bases between them. This CDR3 region has 14 residues. The CDR3 nucleotides read TGCAGCGTTGGGCGCGACAGACTCCAAGAGACCCAGTACTTC. Its translation is CSVGRDRLQETQYF.